This TCR beta chain was found in a study of regulatory T cells in long-lasting Graves disease. Arm-PCR with iRepertoire HTBI primers amplified the CDR3 regions for these TCR beta libraries. TCRdb passed the multiplex PCR reads through MiXCR, listing each CDR3 protein once. Of approximately 400,000 distinct CDR3 sequences listed, about 15% are singletons. Study-wide results and caveats: The sample size was small, and this may have reduced accuracy.

This clonotype came up a few times. What it binds is unknown. Specified time point: newly diagnosed GD, antithyroid drugs for less than 3 months. PBMCs provided the RNA from which the TCR library was made. Trimming cost V 2 bases and J 4 bases; bases outside gene matches: 14. The germline V gene encodes CDR1 SGHNT and CDR2 YENEEA. The CDR3 has 18 amino acids. These data were also filed under a second study, of T cells in Graves' hyperthyroidism and ophthalmopathy.

The source was peripheral blood mononuclear cells (PBMCs), collected at new diagnosis, from a patient treated with antithyroid drugs. The origin of this receptor is a woman in her twenties or thirties with Graves disease. This chain links TRBV11-3 with TRBJ2-3; 8 positions match TRBD2. The CDR3 coding sequence is TGTGCCAGCAGCTTAAGGGGCGCGGGGGGCCCTTCCTCAGATACGCAGTATTTT. Amino acid sequence: CASSLRGAGGPSSDTQYF.